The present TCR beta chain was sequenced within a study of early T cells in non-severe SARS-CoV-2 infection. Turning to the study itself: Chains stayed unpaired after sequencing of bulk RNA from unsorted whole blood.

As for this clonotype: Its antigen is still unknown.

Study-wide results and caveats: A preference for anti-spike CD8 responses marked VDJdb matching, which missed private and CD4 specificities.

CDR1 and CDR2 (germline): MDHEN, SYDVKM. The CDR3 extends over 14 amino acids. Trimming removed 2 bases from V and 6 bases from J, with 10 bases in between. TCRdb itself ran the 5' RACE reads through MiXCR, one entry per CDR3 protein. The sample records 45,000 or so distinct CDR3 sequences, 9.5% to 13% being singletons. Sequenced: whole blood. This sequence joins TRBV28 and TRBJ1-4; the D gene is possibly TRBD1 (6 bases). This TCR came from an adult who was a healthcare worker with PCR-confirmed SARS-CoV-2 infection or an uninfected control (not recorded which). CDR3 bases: TGTGCCAGCAGTTTAGGGACACCGGATGAAAAACTGTTTTTT. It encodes CASSLGTPDEKLFF.